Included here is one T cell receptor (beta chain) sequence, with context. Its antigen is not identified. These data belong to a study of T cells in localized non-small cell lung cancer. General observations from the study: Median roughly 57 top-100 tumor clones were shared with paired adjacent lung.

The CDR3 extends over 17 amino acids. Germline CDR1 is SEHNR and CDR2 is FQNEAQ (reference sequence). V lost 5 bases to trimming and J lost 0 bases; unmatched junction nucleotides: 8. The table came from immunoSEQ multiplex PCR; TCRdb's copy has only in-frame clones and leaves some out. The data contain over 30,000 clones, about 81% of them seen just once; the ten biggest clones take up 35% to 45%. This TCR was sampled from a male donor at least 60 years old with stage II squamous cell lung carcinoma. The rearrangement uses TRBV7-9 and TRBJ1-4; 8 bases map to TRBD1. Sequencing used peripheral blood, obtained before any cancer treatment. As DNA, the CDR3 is TGTGCCAGCAGCCACGGACAGGGATACTCAACTAATGAAAAACTGTTTTTT. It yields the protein CASSHGQGYSTNEKLFF.